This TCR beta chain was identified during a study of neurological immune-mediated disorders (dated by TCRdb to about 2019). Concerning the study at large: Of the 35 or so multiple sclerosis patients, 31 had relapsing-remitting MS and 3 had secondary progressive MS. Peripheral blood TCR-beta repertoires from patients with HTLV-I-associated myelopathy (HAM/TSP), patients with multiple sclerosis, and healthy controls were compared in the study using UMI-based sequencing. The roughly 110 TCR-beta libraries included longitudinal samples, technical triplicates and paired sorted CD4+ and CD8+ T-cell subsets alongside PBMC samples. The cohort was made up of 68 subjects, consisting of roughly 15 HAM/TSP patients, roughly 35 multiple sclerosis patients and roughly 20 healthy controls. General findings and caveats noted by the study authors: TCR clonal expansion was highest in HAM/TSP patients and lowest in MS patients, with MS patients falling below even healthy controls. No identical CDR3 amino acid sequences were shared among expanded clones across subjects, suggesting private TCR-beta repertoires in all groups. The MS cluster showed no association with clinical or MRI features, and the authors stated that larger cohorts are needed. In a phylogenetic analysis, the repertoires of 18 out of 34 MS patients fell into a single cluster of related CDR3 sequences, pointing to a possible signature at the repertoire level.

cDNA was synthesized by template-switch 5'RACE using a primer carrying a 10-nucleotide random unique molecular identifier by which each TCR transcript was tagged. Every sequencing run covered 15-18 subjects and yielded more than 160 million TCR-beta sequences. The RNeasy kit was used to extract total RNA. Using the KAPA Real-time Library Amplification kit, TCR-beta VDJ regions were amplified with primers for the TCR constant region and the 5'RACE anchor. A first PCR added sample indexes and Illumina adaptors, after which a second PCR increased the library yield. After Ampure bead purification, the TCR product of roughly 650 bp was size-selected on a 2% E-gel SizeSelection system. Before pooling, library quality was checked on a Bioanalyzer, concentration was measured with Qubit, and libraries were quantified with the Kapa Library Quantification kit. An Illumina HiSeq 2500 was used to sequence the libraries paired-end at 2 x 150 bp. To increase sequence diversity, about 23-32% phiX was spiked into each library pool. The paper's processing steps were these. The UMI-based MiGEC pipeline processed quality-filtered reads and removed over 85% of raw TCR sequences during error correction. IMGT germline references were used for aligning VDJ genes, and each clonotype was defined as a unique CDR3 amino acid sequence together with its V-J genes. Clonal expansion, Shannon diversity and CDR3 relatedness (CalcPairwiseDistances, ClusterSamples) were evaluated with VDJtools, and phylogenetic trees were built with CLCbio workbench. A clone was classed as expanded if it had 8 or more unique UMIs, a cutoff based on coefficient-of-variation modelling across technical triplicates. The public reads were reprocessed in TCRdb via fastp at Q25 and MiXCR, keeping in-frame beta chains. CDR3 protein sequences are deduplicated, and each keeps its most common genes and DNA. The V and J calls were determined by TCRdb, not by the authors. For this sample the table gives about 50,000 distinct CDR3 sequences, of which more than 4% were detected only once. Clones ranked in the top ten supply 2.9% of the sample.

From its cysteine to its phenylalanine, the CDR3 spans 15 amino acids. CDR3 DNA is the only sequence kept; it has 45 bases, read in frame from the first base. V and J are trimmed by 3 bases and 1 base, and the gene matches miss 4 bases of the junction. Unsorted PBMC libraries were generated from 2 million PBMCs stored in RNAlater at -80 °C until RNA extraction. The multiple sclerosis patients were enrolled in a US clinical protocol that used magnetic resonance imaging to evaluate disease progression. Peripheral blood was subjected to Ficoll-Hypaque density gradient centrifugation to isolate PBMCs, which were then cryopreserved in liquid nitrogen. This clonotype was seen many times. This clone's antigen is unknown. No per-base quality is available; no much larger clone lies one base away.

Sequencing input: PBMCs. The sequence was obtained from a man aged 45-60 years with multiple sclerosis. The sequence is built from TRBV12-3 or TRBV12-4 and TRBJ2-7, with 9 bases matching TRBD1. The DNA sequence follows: TGTGCCAGCAGTTTGGGGGGGACAGGGTCCTACGAGCAGTACTTC. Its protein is CASSLGGTGSYEQYF.